A single sample gave rise to the 6 T cell receptor beta chains below, sequenced in a study of T cell repertoires in cytomegalovirus infection. From the reads, TCRdb called clonotypes with MiXCR, one entry per CDR3 protein. The data hold a few hundred thousand distinct CDR3 sequences, with about 39% observed a single time. No antigen has been assigned to these receptors. Sequences were derived from cultured PBMCs, sampled from culture after CMV antigen stimulation. The receptor set was obtained from a human donor in good health (CMV status not recorded). Some clones in this sample may be carry-over from other donors' samples.

This clonotype was counted only a few times. This chain links TRBV5-4 with TRBJ2-2; D call uncertain. The germline V gene encodes CDR1 SGHNT and CDR2 YYREEE (reference sequence). The CDR3 consists of 12 residues. Trimming removed 3 bases at V and 6 bases at J, with 6 bases between. The CDR3 loop is CASSSNPGELFF. DNA for the CDR3: TGTGCCAGCAGCTCCAACCCCGGGGAGCTGTTTTTT.

This chain uses TRBV6-5 with TRBJ2-3; TRBD2 matches 11 bases. CDR3 size: 15 residues. Germline-derived CDR1 and CDR2 are MNHEY and SVGAGI. With V trimmed by 6 bases and J by 5 bases, 7 bases remained unmatched. Here the CDR3 DNA reads TGTGCCAGCAGCTTAGCGGGGGGGCCGGAAGATACGCAGTATTTT. Protein: CASSLAGGPEDTQYF.

The rearrangement uses TRBV6-1 and TRBJ2-2; 8 bases map to TRBD2. Germline V gene data show CDR1 as MNHNS and CDR2 as SASEGT. J gave up 2 bases and V 5 bases, and 13 bases lay outside the gene matches. The length of the CDR3 is 18 residues. This chain's CDR3 is CASSKRTSTTTNTGELFF. CDR3 DNA: TGTGCCAGCAGTAAAAGGACTAGCACGACCACAAACACCGGGGAGCTGTTTTTT.

This clonotype was counted a few times. The chain is built from TRBV7-9 and TRBJ2-7; 9 positions agree with TRBD1. The length of the CDR3 is 14 residues. The germline CDR1 and CDR2 sequences are SEHNR and FQNEAQ (reference sequence). With V trimmed by 8 bases and J by 6 bases, 11 bases remained unmatched. In nucleotides, the CDR3 is TGTGCCAGCGGAGGGGACAGGGAGATCATCGAGCAGTACTTC. Encoded protein: CASGGDREIIEQYF.

J is TRBJ1-5 and V is TRBV6-6; D is perhaps TRBD1 (5 bases). V was pared by 2 bases and J by 2 bases, with 10 bases between. The germline V gene encodes CDR1 MNHNY and CDR2 SVGAGI (reference sequence). The CDR3 covers 15 residues. The CDR3 DNA is TGTGCCAGCAGTTACGGCACACAGGGCAATCAGCCCCAGCATTTT. Translation gives CASSYGTQGNQPQHF.

This clonotype was counted a few times. The chain recombines TRBV2 with TRBJ2-3; no firm D call. V was trimmed by 7 bases and J by 6 bases, leaving 20 bases between them. The CDR3 spans 15 residues. Germline V CDR1 and CDR2: SNHLY, FYNNEI. CDR3 loop: CASKDRARNGDTQYF. The CDR3 DNA sequence: TGTGCCAGCAAGGACCGGGCCCGAAACGGGGATACGCAGTATTTT. Full variable domain (outside the CDR3, taken from reference TRBV2 and TRBJ2-3): EPEVTQTPSHQVTQMGQEVILRCVPISNHLYFYWYRQILGQKVEFLVSFYNNEISEKSEIFDDQFSVERPDGSNFTLKIRSTKLEDSAMYFCASKDRARNGDTQYFGPGTRLTVL.